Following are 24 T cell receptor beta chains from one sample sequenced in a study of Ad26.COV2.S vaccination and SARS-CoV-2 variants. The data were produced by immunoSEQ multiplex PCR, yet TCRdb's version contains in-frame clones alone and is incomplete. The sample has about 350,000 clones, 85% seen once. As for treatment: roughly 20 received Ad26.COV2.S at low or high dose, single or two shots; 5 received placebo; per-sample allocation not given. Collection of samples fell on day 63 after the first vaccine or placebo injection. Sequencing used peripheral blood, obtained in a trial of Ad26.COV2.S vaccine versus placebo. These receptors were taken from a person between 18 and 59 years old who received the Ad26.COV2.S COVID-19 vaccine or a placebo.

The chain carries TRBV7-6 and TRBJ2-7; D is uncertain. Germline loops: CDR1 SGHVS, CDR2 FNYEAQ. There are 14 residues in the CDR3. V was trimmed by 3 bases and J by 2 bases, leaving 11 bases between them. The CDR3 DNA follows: TGTGCCAGCAGCTTGTCTCCAGTGGCCTACGAGCAGTACTTC. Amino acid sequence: CASSLSPVAYEQYF.

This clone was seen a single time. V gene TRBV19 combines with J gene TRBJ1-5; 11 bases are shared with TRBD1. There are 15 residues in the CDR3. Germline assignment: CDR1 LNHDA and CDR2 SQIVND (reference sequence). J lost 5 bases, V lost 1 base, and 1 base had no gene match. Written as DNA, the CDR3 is TGTGCCAGTAGTATAGGGGACAGGGGGTATCAGCCCCAGCATTTT. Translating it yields CASSIGDRGYQPQHF.

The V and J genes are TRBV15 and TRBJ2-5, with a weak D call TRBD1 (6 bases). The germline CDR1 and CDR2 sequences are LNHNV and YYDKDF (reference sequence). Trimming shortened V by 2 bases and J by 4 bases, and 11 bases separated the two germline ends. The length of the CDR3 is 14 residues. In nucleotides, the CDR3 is TGTGCCACCAGCAGAACAGGGTCGTCAGAGACCCAGTACTTC. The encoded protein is CATSRTGSSETQYF.

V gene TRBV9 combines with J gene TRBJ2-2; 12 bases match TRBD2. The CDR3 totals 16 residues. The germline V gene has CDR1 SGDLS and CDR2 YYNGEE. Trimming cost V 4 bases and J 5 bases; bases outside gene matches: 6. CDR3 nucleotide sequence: TGTGCCAGCAGCTCCCGACTAGCGGGAGTTACCGGGGAGCTGTTTTTT. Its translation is CASSSRLAGVTGELFF.

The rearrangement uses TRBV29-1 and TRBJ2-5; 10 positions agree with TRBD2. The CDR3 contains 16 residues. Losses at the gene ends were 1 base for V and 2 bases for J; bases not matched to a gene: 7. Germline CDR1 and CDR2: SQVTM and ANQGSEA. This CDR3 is CSVEGVLAGEQETQYF. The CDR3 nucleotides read TGCAGCGTTGAAGGGGTGCTAGCGGGGGAACAAGAGACCCAGTACTTC. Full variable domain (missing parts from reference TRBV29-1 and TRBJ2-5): SAVISQKPSRDICQRGTSLTIQCQVDSQVTMMFWYRQQPGQSLTLIATANQGSEATYESGFVIDKFPISRPNLTFSTLTVSNMSPEDSSIYLCSVEGVLAGEQETQYFGPGTRLLVL.

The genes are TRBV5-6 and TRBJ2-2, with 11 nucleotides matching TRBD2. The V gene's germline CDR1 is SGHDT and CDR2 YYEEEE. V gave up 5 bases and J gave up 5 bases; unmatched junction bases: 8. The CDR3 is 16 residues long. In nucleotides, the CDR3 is TGTGCCAGCAGGTACACTAGCGGGAGAGGAACCGGGGAGCTGTTTTTT. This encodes CASRYTSGRGTGELFF.

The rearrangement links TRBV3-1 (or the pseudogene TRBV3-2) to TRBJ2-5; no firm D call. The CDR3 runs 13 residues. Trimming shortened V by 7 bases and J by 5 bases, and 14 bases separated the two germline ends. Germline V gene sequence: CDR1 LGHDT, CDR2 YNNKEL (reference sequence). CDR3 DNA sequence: TGTGCCAGCACTGTGGCCGGTGGGGAGACCCAGTACTTC. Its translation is CASTVAGGETQYF.

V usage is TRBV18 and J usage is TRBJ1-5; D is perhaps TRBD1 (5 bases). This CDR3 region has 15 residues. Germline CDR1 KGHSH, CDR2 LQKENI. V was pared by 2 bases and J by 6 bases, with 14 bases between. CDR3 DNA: TGTGCCAGCTCACCATCGGAAGGGGACGGTCAGCCCCAGCATTTT. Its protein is CASSPSEGDGQPQHF.

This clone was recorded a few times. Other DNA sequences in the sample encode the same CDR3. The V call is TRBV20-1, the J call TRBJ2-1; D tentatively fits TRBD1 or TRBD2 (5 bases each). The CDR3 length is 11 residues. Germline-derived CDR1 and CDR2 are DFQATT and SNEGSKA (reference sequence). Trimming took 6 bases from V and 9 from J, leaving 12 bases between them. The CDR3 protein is CSAPGRGEQFF. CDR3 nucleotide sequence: TGCAGTGCCCCGGGAAGGGGTGAGCAGTTCTTC.

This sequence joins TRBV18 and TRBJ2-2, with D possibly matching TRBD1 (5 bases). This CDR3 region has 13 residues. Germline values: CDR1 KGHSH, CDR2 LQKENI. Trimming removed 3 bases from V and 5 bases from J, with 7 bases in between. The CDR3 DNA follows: TGTGCCAGCTCACCTCAGGGTACCGGGGAGCTGTTTTTT. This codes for CASSPQGTGELFF.

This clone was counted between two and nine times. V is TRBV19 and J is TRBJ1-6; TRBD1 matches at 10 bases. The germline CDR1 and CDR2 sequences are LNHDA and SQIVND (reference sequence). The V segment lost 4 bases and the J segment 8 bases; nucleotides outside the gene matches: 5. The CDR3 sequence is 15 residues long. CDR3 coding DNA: TGTGCCAGTAGTACAACCGGGACAGGGGATTCACCCCTCCACTTT. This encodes CASSTTGTGDSPLHF.

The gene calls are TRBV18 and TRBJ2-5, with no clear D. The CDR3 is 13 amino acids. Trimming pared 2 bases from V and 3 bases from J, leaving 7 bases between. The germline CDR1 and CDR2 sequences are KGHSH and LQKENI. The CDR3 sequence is CASSPGLEETQYF. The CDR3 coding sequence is TGTGCCAGCTCACCAGGGCTTGAAGAGACCCAGTACTTC.

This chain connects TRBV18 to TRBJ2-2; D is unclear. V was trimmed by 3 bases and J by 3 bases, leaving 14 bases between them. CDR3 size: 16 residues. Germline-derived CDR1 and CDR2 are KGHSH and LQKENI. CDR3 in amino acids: CASSPNSKADTGELFF. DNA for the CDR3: TGTGCCAGCTCACCGAACTCGAAGGCAGACACCGGGGAGCTGTTTTTT.

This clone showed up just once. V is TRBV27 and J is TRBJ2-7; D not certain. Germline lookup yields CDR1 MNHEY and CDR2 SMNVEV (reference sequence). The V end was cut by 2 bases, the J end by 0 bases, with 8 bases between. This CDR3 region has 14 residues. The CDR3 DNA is TGTGCCAGCAGTTTAAGTCACCCCTCCTACGAGCAGTACTTC. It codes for CASSLSHPSYEQYF.

The CDR3 nucleotides read TGTGCCAGCAGTTTAGACAGGGGATTTGAAAAACTGTTTTTT. Amino acid sequence: CASSLDRGFEKLFF. The J gene is TRBJ1-4, the V gene TRBV28; 8 bases agree with TRBD1. The V gene end was trimmed by 2 bases and the J gene end by 7 bases; junction bases not matched to a gene: 3. The CDR3 totals 14 residues. CDR1 is MDHEN and CDR2 is SYDVKM in the germline V gene.

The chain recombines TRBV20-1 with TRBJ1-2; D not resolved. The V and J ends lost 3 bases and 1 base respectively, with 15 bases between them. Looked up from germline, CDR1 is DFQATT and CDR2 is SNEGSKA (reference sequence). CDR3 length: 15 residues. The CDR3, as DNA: TGCAGTGCTAGTCCCCACGACGGTATTAACTATGGCTACACCTTC. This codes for CSASPHDGINYGYTF.

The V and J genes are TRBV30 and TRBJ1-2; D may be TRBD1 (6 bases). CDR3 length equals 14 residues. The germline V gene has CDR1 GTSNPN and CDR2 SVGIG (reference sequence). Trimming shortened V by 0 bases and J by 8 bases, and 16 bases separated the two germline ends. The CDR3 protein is CAWSVLSVGGGYTF. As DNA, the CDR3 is TGTGCCTGGAGTGTACTTTCGGTCGGGGGCGGCTACACCTTC.

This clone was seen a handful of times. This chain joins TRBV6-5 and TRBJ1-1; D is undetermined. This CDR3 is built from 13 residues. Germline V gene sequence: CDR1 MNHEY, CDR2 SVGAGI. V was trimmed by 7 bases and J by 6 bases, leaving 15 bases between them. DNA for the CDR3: TGTGCCAGCACCCCGAGGGTATGGGCTGAAGCTTTCTTT. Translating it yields CASTPRVWAEAFF.

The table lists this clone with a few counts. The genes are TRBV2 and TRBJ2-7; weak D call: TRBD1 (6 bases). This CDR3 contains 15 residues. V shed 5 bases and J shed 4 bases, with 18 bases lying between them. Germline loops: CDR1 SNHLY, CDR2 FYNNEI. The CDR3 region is CASSRNRAKPYEQYF. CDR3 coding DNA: TGTGCCAGCAGTAGGAACAGGGCCAAGCCTTACGAGCAGTACTTC.

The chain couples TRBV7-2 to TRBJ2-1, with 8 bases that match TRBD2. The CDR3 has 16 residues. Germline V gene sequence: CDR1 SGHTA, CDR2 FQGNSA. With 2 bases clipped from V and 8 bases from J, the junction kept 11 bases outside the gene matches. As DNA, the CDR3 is TGTGCCAGCAGCTTATTTCGGGGCGGGAGGATTGATGAGCAGTTCTTC. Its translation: CASSLFRGGRIDEQFF.

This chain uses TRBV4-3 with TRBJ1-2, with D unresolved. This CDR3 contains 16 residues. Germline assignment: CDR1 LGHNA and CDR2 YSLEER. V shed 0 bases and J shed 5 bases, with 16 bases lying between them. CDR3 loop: CASSQEPRPPPYGYTF. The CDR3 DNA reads TGCGCCAGCAGCCAAGAGCCGAGGCCCCCACCTTATGGCTACACCTTC.

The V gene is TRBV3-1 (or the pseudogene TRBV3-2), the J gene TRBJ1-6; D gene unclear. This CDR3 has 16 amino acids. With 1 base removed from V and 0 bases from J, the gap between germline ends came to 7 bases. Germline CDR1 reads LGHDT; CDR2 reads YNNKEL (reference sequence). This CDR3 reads CASSQAGSSYNSPLHF. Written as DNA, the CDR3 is TGTGCCAGCAGCCAAGCAGGTAGCTCCTATAATTCACCCCTCCACTTT.

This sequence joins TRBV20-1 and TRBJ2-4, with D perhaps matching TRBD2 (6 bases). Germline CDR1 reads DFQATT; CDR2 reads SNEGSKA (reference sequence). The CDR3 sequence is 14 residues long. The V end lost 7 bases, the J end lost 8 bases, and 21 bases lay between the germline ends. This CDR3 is CSGSERAGLDIQYF. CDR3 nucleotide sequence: TGCAGTGGAAGTGAGCGGGCGGGGTTGGACATTCAGTACTTC.

CDR3 region: CAPSLAFF. CDR3 DNA: TGTGCCCCCAGTTTAGCTTTCTTT. The chain joins TRBV7-8 to TRBJ1-1; D gene ambiguous. Germline V lookup: CDR1 SGHVS, CDR2 FQNEAQ. The V end was cut by 11 bases, the J end by 10 bases, with 8 bases between. CDR3 length: 8 amino acids.